The 27 T cell receptor beta chains below come from one sample, sequenced in a study of technical replicates of blood from a few donors. The data were produced by immunoSEQ multiplex PCR, yet TCRdb's version contains in-frame clones alone and is incomplete. The data show about 66,000 clones, 95% to 97% seen once. Sample: T cells isolated from PBMCs. These receptors all stem from a human donor in good health.

The V call is TRBV6-5, the J call TRBJ2-7; tentative D call: TRBD2 (5 bases). Trimming took off 2 bases at V and 2 bases at J, with 13 bases between the two ends. CDR3 length: 15 residues. Per germline, CDR1 MNHEY and CDR2 SVGAGI. The CDR3: CASSYTSRRPYEQYF. The CDR3 nucleotides read TGTGCCAGCAGTTACACCTCACGGAGGCCCTACGAGCAGTACTTC.

The chain carries TRBV6-1 and TRBJ1-2; possible D gene TRBD1, 5 bases. Trimming took 0 bases from V and 4 from J, leaving 12 bases between them. CDR1 and CDR2 (germline): MNHNS, SASEGT. The CDR3 is 15 amino acids. The CDR3 spells CASSEASQGGYGYTF. The CDR3 DNA follows: TGTGCCAGCAGTGAAGCGTCCCAGGGTGGCTATGGCTACACCTTC.

The chain employs TRBV19 and TRBJ2-3, with a possible D match to TRBD2 (5 bases). Trimming shortened V by 3 bases and J by 1 base, and 14 bases separated the two germline ends. The CDR3 runs 16 residues. In germline, CDR1 is LNHDA, CDR2 SQIVND (reference sequence). The CDR3 here is CASSIWERSRTDTQYF. CDR3 in DNA: TGTGCCAGTAGTATCTGGGAGCGGTCCCGCACAGATACGCAGTATTTT.

This sequence joins TRBV7-8 and TRBJ2-2; 8 bases are a match to TRBD2. Germline V gene data show CDR1 as SGHVS and CDR2 as FQNEAQ. This CDR3 contains 17 residues. Germline trimming cut 5 bases from V and 4 bases from J; bases unmatched to any gene: 12. The CDR3 region has the DNA TGTGCCAGCAGCCCCCAGGTGGCGGGGGGCGTCACCGGGGAGCTGTTTTTT. Translating it yields CASSPQVAGGVTGELFF.

CDR3 sequence reads: CASSYVGGEQYF. DNA for the CDR3: TGTGCCAGCAGTTACGTCGGGGGCGAGCAGTACTTC. The chain uses TRBV6-5 and TRBJ2-7, with D possibly being TRBD2 (6 bases). The germline V and J ends were trimmed by 2 bases and 6 bases, with 8 bases remaining between them. This CDR3 region has 12 residues. Germline V CDR1 and CDR2: MNHEY, SVGAGI.

The table lists this clone with a few counts. The gene calls are TRBV13 and TRBJ1-1; no definite D call. Trimming shortened V by 5 bases and J by 1 base, and 5 bases separated the two germline ends. The germline gives CDR1 PRHDT, CDR2 FYEKMQ (reference sequence). This CDR3 spans 12 amino acids. The CDR3 DNA reads as TGTGCCAGCAGCGGGAGGAACACTGAAGCTTTCTTT. Protein product: CASSGRNTEAFF.

The V call is TRBV4-3, the J call TRBJ2-3; 9 positions agree with TRBD2. The CDR3 is 18 residues long. Germline V gene lookup returns CDR1 LGHNA and CDR2 YSLEER. The V segment lost 0 bases and the J segment 4 bases; nucleotides outside the gene matches: 11. The CDR3 region has the DNA TGCGCCAGCAGCCAAGATAGTAGCGGGAGTTCTTATGCAGATACGCAGTATTTT. Translated: CASSQDSSGSSYADTQYF.

This clone occurred once. The CDR3 here is CASSLRVYEDTQYF. DNA of the CDR3: TGTGCCAGCAGTTTGCGCGTTTATGAGGATACGCAGTATTTT. The chain joins TRBV27 to TRBJ2-3; D call uncertain. V lost 3 bases and J 6 bases, leaving 13 bases between the germline ends. The CDR3 length is 14 residues. Germline values: CDR1 MNHEY, CDR2 SMNVEV (reference sequence).

This chain connects TRBV19 to TRBJ1-1, with D perhaps matching TRBD1 (5 bases). CDR3 length equals 13 residues. Deletions cut 3 bases from V and 6 bases from J, with 11 bases between. In germline, CDR1 is LNHDA, CDR2 SQIVND (reference sequence). CDR3: CASSIQGGSEAFF. As DNA, the CDR3 is TGTGCCAGTAGTATTCAGGGTGGCTCTGAAGCTTTCTTT. Drawing the rest from reference TRBV19 and TRBJ1-1, the complete variable domain is DGGITQSPKYLFRKEGQNVTLSCEQNLNHDAMYWYRQDPGQGLRLIYYSQIVNDFQKGDIAEGYSVSREKKESFPLTVTSAQKNPTAFYLCASSIQGGSEAFFGQGTRLTVV.

The gene calls are TRBV18 and TRBJ2-2; 8 positions agree with TRBD1. Germline CDR1 is KGHSH and CDR2 is LQKENI. Trimming at V came to 7 bases and at J to 6 bases, leaving 7 bases not matched to a gene. The CDR3 extends over 14 amino acids. The CDR3: CASLDQGAAGELFF. The CDR3 DNA reads TGTGCCAGCTTAGATCAGGGGGCCGCCGGGGAGCTGTTTTTT.

This clone was recorded only once. This chain connects TRBV6-1 to TRBJ2-1; maybe TRBD2 (5 bases). V was cut by 4 bases and J by 4 bases, with 8 bases left in between. The germline gives CDR1 MNHNS, CDR2 SASEGT. The CDR3 is 13 residues long. CDR3 in amino acids: CASSAERYNEQFF. The CDR3 coding sequence is TGTGCCAGCAGTGCGGAGCGGTACAATGAGCAGTTCTTC.

This clone was counted a single time. This sequence joins TRBV5-8 and TRBJ2-4; D is unclear. The CDR3 contains 17 residues. In germline, CDR1 is SGHTS, CDR2 YDEGEE. With 0 bases removed from V and 2 bases from J, the gap between germline ends came to 15 bases. CDR3 in DNA: TGTGCCAGCAGCTTGGTTAGACAATATATCCCCAAAAACATTCAGTACTTC. It encodes CASSLVRQYIPKNIQYF.

This chain links TRBV20-1 with TRBJ1-2; 7 nucleotides agree with TRBD1. The CDR3 extends over 11 amino acids. The V segment lost 6 bases and the J segment 6 bases; nucleotides outside the gene matches: 4. Germline CDR1 and CDR2: DFQATT and SNEGSKA (reference sequence). CDR3 sequence: CSAKTGHGYTF. The CDR3 coding sequence is TGCAGTGCCAAGACAGGGCATGGCTACACCTTC.

The V and J genes are TRBV4-3 and TRBJ1-1; D is perhaps TRBD1 (5 bases). In germline, CDR1 is LGHNA, CDR2 YSLEER. V was pared by 4 bases and J by 5 bases, with 11 bases between. The CDR3 sequence is 13 residues long. CDR3 bases: TGCGCCAGCAGCCTGCAGGGTGGAACTGAAGCTTTCTTT. Translated, it gives CASSLQGGTEAFF.

This clone has a handful of counts. The chain employs TRBV7-2 and TRBJ1-3; 7 bases line up with TRBD1. Germline trimming cut 2 bases from V and 9 bases from J; bases unmatched to any gene: 10. This CDR3 has 15 residues. Germline V gene data show CDR1 as SGHTA and CDR2 as FQGNSA. CDR3 DNA: TGTGCCAGCAGCTTAACGTGGGACAGTCGTGGCACCATATATTTT. Translating it yields CASSLTWDSRGTIYF.

V gene TRBV27 combines with J gene TRBJ1-2; tentative D call: TRBD1 (6 bases). This CDR3 is built from 13 residues. V was pared by 5 bases and J by 3 bases, with 10 bases between. Germline CDR1 MNHEY, CDR2 SMNVEV (reference sequence). The CDR3 DNA is TGTGCCAGCAGTACCTCAGGGGACTATGGCTACACCTTC. Protein product: CASSTSGDYGYTF.

The chain is built from TRBV13 and TRBJ2-5; D possibly corresponds to TRBD2 (5 bases). The CDR3 runs 14 residues. V dropped 1 base and J dropped 0 bases, with 6 bases sitting between them. Germline CDR1 is PRHDT and CDR2 is FYEKMQ (reference sequence). CDR3 in DNA: TGTGCCAGCAGCTTAGTTAGCGACCAAGAGACCCAGTACTTC. Protein sequence: CASSLVSDQETQYF.

The chain is built from TRBV7-2 and TRBJ1-1; D is perhaps TRBD1 (5 bases). Trimming cost V 4 bases and J 8 bases, with 14 bases left between them. CDR1 is SGHTA and CDR2 is FQGNSA in the germline V gene. The CDR3 contains 13 residues. CDR3 residues: CASSSIRGVEAFF. DNA for the CDR3: TGTGCCAGCAGCTCCATACGGGGGGTCGAAGCTTTCTTT.

This chain's CDR3 is CASSSNYGYTF. CDR3 sequence (DNA): TGTGCCAGCAGCTCAAACTATGGCTACACCTTC. The chain carries TRBV5-6 and TRBJ1-2; D uncertain. This CDR3 contains 11 residues. Germline CDR1 is SGHDT and CDR2 is YYEEEE. V lost 3 bases, J lost 2 bases, and 2 bases lay in between.

The V and J genes are TRBV30 and TRBJ1-1, with 10 positions matching TRBD1. CDR1 GTSNPN and CDR2 SVGIG come from the germline V gene (reference sequence). With 2 bases clipped from V and 9 bases from J, the junction kept 12 bases outside the gene matches. The CDR3 covers 15 residues. The CDR3 nucleotides read TGTGCCTGGAGTAACCCCGGGACAGGGGACGGAAAAGCTTTCTTT. Protein sequence: CAWSNPGTGDGKAFF.

The CDR3 nucleotides read TGCAGCGTTGAACGGGATTTTAACACTGAAGCTTTCTTT. It translates to CSVERDFNTEAFF. The rearrangement links TRBV29-1 to TRBJ1-1; D call uncertain. Trimming left V 2 bases short and J 2 bases short, with 9 bases between. Germline values: CDR1 SQVTM, CDR2 ANQGSEA. This CDR3 is built from 13 residues.

The chain carries TRBV5-1 and TRBJ2-7; 7 bases align to TRBD1. Trimming cost V 3 bases and J 0 bases; bases outside gene matches: 6. CDR3 length: 15 amino acids. Germline V gives CDR1 SGHRS, CDR2 YFSETQ. CDR3 in amino acids: CASSSQGSSSYEQYF. The CDR3 region has the DNA TGCGCCAGCAGCTCACAGGGGTCCAGCTCCTACGAGCAGTACTTC.

Here the CDR3 reads CASSLGGSVYEQYF. Written as DNA, the CDR3 is TGCGCCAGCAGCTTGGGCGGGAGTGTTTACGAGCAGTACTTC. The rearrangement joins TRBV5-1 to TRBJ2-7; 7 bases map to TRBD2. V lost 0 bases, J lost 4 bases, and 4 bases stayed unmatched. Germline CDR1 reads SGHRS; CDR2 reads YFSETQ. CDR3 size: 14 residues.

The rearrangement uses TRBV28 and TRBJ1-5; D gene unclear. V was clipped by 10 bases and J by 7 bases, with 20 bases between them. Germline-derived CDR1 and CDR2 are MDHEN and SYDVKM. This CDR3 comprises 14 residues. CDR3 in DNA: TGTGCCACCCAAAGGGAGAGGGTGGGCCAGCCCCAGCATTTT. Translating gives CATQRERVGQPQHF.

This clone appeared once. The J gene is TRBJ2-1, the V gene TRBV23-1, with D possibly matching TRBD1 (6 bases). TRBV23-1 is placed among ORFs of uncertain function. Trimming stripped 6 bases from V and 6 bases from J, with 21 bases between. CDR3 length: 16 residues. CDR3: CASRVQTGSSSNEQFF. The DNA of the CDR3 is TGCGCCAGCAGGGTACAGACAGGAAGTTCGAGCAATGAGCAGTTCTTC.

The CDR3 here is CASSPQGDQPQHF. The CDR3 DNA reads as TGTGCCAGCAGCCCCCAGGGGGATCAGCCCCAGCATTTT. V usage is TRBV7-2 and J usage is TRBJ1-5; 7 bases line up with TRBD1. With V trimmed by 5 bases and J by 5 bases, 3 bases remained unmatched. Per germline, CDR1 SGHTA and CDR2 FQGNSA. The CDR3 has 13 residues.

The chain carries TRBV19 and TRBJ2-7, with 7 bases that match TRBD2. V was clipped by 2 bases and J by 3 bases; unmatched bases: 7. The CDR3 length is 15 residues. Germline lookup yields CDR1 LNHDA and CDR2 SQIVND (reference sequence). The CDR3: CASSIQLADIYEQYF. In DNA form, the CDR3 reads TGTGCCAGTAGTATACAGCTAGCGGATATCTACGAGCAGTACTTC.